These 15 T cell receptor beta chains originate from one sample sequenced in a study of control samples from healthy donors and cancer patients. Clones were sequenced by immunoSEQ multiplex PCR, and TCRdb holds only the in-frame ones, with some missing. Among 100,000 or so clones listed, around 80% were seen once. Sequencing used blood. The receptors stem from a woman in her fifties or sixties in good health.

J is TRBJ1-6 and V is TRBV3-1 (or the pseudogene TRBV3-2), with unresolved D. Germline V gives CDR1 LGHDT, CDR2 YNNKEL (reference sequence). This CDR3 has 15 amino acids. The V end lost 0 bases, the J end lost 9 bases, and 12 bases lay between the germline ends. The CDR3 bases are TGTGCCAGCAGCCAAGAAGTCTTAGGTGCTTCACCCCTCCACTTT. Residues: CASSQEVLGASPLHF.

This chain uses TRBV20-1 with TRBJ1-1, with D unresolved. Trimming pared 1 base from V and 1 base from J, leaving 1 base between. Germline CDR1 reads DFQATT; CDR2 reads SNEGSKA (reference sequence). There are 11 residues in the CDR3. The DNA for the CDR3 is TGCAGTGCTAGAGGGAACACTGAAGCTTTCTTT. It is translated as CSARGNTEAFF.

The chain carries TRBV20-1 and TRBJ2-7; D unclear. Germline V CDR1 and CDR2: DFQATT, SNEGSKA (reference sequence). The CDR3 extends over 11 amino acids. V was shortened by 5 bases and J by 6 bases, with 11 bases between the two germline ends. The CDR3 loop is CSASPRTEQYF. The CDR3 region has the DNA TGCAGTGCTTCCCCCAGGACCGAGCAGTACTTC.

This chain connects TRBV4-1 to TRBJ1-4, with D unresolved. This CDR3 region has 14 residues. Trimming cost V 0 bases and J 0 bases, with 2 bases left between them. CDR1 is MGHRA and CDR2 is YSYEKL in the germline V gene. CDR3 nucleotides: TGCGCCAGCAGCCAAGAAGCAACTAATGAAAAACTGTTTTTT. Encoded protein: CASSQEATNEKLFF.

The chain is built from TRBV19 and TRBJ2-5, with TRBD2 as a possible D gene (6 bases). Germline V gene data show CDR1 as LNHDA and CDR2 as SQIVND (reference sequence). CDR3 length equals 13 residues. Between the trimmed V and J ends, which lost 5 bases and 5 bases, there was a span of 12 bases. In DNA, the CDR3 is TGTGCCAGTAGTGCGGGGAGTTACGAGACCCAGTACTTC. Encoded protein: CASSAGSYETQYF.

The sample holds a few counts of this clone. The chain joins TRBV6-2 or TRBV6-3 to TRBJ2-7; perhaps D is TRBD1 or TRBD2 (5 bases each). Germline CDR1 reads MNHEY; CDR2 reads SVGEGT. CDR3 length: 16 residues. The ends were cut back, 5 bases at V and 7 bases at J, with 24 bases in the middle. The chain's CDR3 is CASSNQGLSVEGEQYF. The CDR3 bases are TGTGCCAGCAGTAATCAGGGCTTATCCGTCGAGGGTGAGCAGTACTTC.

V and J are TRBV6-1 and TRBJ1-5; no firm D call. CDR1 is MNHNS, CDR2 SASEGT, per germline. The CDR3 is 14 residues long. V was clipped by 1 base and J by 2 bases, with 6 bases between them. CDR3 sequence: CASSEGLGNQPQHF. The CDR3 coding sequence is TGTGCCAGCAGTGAAGGTCTCGGCAATCAGCCCCAGCATTTT.

The V and J genes are TRBV10-1 and TRBJ2-7, with D perhaps TRBD1 or TRBD2 (5 bases each). CDR3 size: 14 residues. The V gene's germline CDR1 is WNHNN and CDR2 SYGVQD (reference sequence). V was clipped by 3 bases and J by 7 bases, with 16 bases between them. Here the CDR3 DNA reads TGCGCCAGCAGTGAAACCGGGACCAAAACGGAGCAGTACTTC. Translation: CASSETGTKTEQYF.

This clone was picked up a small number of times. The gene calls are TRBV7-7 and TRBJ2-3, with TRBD1 as a possible D gene (6 bases). CDR3 size: 13 residues. Trimming cost V 5 bases and J 2 bases, with 8 bases left between them. Germline loops: CDR1 SSHAT, CDR2 FNYEAQ (reference sequence). CDR3 nucleotides: TGTGCCAGCAGCCGGGACATCACAGATACGCAGTATTTT. Its translation is CASSRDITDTQYF.

V and J are TRBV18 and TRBJ2-1; the match to TRBD1 covers 9 bases. This CDR3 is built from 17 residues. The trim removed 3 bases at V and 2 bases at J, leaving 8 bases unmatched. Germline V gene sequence: CDR1 KGHSH, CDR2 LQKENI. CDR3 DNA sequence: TGTGCCAGCTCACCTGTCCCGGGACAGGGAACCTACAATGAGCAGTTCTTC. Protein: CASSPVPGQGTYNEQFF.

The CDR3 is CASSYRPAGNTEAFF. CDR3 coding DNA: TGTGCCAGCAGTTACCGTCCGGCCGGGAACACTGAAGCTTTCTTT. The chain combines TRBV6-5 with TRBJ1-1; D gene unclear. The germline V gene has CDR1 MNHEY and CDR2 SVGAGI. This CDR3 is built from 15 residues. Trimming cost V 2 bases and J 1 base, with 11 bases left between them.

This rearrangement joins TRBV29-1 to TRBJ1-2, with a possible D match to TRBD1 (5 bases). Trimming took off 7 bases at V and 0 bases at J, with 9 bases between the two ends. The CDR3 contains 12 residues. In germline, CDR1 is SQVTM, CDR2 ANQGSEA. The CDR3 sequence is CSATGANYGYTF. For the CDR3, the DNA is TGCAGCGCTACAGGAGCTAACTATGGCTACACCTTC.

The chain carries TRBV9 and TRBJ2-2, with 8 positions matching TRBD2. V trimming: 1 base; J trimming: 8 bases; junction bases outside the gene matches: 4. The germline V gene encodes CDR1 SGDLS and CDR2 YYNGEE. This CDR3 region has 14 residues. CDR3 protein: CASSVNSGVGELFF. DNA for the CDR3: TGTGCCAGCAGCGTAAATAGCGGGGTGGGGGAGCTGTTTTTT.

This rearrangement joins TRBV7-2 to TRBJ2-1; the D gene is possibly TRBD2 (5 bases). The CDR3 sequence is 14 residues long. The V end lost 3 bases, the J end lost 6 bases, and 12 bases lay between the germline ends. Germline loops: CDR1 SGHTA, CDR2 FQGNSA. The CDR3 is CASSFPSGPNEQFF. The DNA of the CDR3 is TGTGCCAGCAGCTTCCCCAGCGGACCCAATGAGCAGTTCTTC.

V gene TRBV6-1 combines with J gene TRBJ2-7; 8 positions agree with TRBD1. The junction had 4 bases not matched to a gene; V was cut back by 2 bases and J by 4 bases. Germline V gene sequence: CDR1 MNHNS, CDR2 SASEGT. This CDR3 has 14 residues. The CDR3 coding sequence is TGTGCCAGCAGTGAATCAGGGGGCGGATACGAGCAGTACTTC. It translates to CASSESGGGYEQYF.